The subject of this entry is one T cell receptor beta chain. This record belongs to a study of blood T cell repertoires in COVID-19. Across the whole study: Collection of acute and convalescent COVID-19 samples took place in the United States, Italy and Spain. T cells, B-cell-depleted T cells, or PBMCs provided the cDNA or gDNA that served as material.

The V end was cut by 7 bases, the J end by 7 bases, with 14 bases between. Looked up from germline, CDR1 is SGHVS and CDR2 is FNYEAQ. The CDR3 is 12 amino acids. In the original analysis: Estimates of nucleated cell counts were drawn from the amplification of reference gene primers. The data were produced by immunoSEQ multiplex PCR, yet TCRdb's version contains in-frame clones alone and is incomplete. V and J calls and clone size are copied from that table; D and trimming were computed from the DNA. The sample contains some 170,000 clones, approximately 81% of which appear only once. The V and J genes are TRBV7-6 and TRBJ2-7; weak D call: TRBD2 (6 bases). The sequenced sample consisted of peripheral blood. This TCR was sampled from a middle-aged man with acute or convalescent COVID-19. This CDR3 is CASTNGGWEQYF. CDR3 DNA sequence: TGTGCCAGCACCAATGGGGGGTGGGAGCAGTACTTC. The full variable domain, in which reference TRBV7-6 and TRBJ2-7 provide the parts outside the CDR3, is GAGVSQSPRYKVTKRGQDVALRCDPISGHVSLYWYRQALGQGPEFLTYFNYEAQQDKSGLPNDRFSAERPEGSISTLTIQRTEQRDSAMYRCASTNGGWEQYFGPGTRLTVT.